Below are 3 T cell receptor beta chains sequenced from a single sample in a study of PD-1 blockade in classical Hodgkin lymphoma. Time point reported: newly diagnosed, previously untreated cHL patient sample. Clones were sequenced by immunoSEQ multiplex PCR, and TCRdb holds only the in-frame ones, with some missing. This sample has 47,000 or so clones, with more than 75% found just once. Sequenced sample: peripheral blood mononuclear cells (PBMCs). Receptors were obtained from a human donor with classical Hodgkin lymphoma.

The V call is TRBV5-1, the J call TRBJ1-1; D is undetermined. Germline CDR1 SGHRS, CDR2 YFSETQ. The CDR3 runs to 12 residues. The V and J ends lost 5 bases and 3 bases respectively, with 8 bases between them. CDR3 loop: CASRQTYTEAFF. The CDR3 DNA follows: TGCGCCAGCAGACAAACCTACACTGAAGCTTTCTTT. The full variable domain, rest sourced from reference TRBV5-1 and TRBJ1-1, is KAGVTQTPRYLIKTRGQQVTLSCSPISGHRSVSWYQQTPGQGLQFLFEYFSETQRNKGNFPGRFSGRQFSNSRSEMNVSTLELGDSALYLCASRQTYTEAFFGQGTRLTVV.

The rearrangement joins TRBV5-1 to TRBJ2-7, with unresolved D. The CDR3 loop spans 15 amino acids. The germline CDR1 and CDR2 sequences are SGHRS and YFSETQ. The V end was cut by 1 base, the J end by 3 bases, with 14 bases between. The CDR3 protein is CASSLFARSVYEQYF. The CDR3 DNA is TGCGCCAGCAGCTTGTTTGCTAGGAGCGTCTACGAGCAGTACTTC.

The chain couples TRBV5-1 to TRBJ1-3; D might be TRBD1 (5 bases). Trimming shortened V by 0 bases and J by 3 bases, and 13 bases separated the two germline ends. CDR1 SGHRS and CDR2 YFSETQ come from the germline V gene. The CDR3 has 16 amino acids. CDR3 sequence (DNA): TGCGCCAGCAGCTTGGGCCCTGGGGACGGTGGAAACACCATATATTTT. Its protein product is CASSLGPGDGGNTIYF.